This T cell receptor (beta chain) was profiled in a study of shared clonotypes between healthy human individuals. Whole-study results and caveats: Deeper or shallower sequencing was expected to change how clonotypes are shared among donors.

Naive CD8 cells lacked CD45RO, underwent positive selection for CCR7 and left out terminally differentiated effector memory CD45RA+ cells. Caucasian adults residing in Nashville, Tennessee made up all the donors. Of note for this clone: No antigen is known for it.

The CDR3 totals 15 residues. Germline CDR1 and CDR2: SGHVS and FQNEAQ. V gave up 0 bases and J gave up 3 bases, with 12 bases separating them. TCRdb keeps only in-frame clones here, not all; method: immunoSEQ multiplex PCR. The sample holds around 700,000 clones, approximately 90% seen once. The sequencing input was naive CD8+ T cells sorted from blood. The sequence derives from a man under 40 in good health. This chain links TRBV7-8 with TRBJ2-7; maybe TRBD2 (6 bases). The CDR3 loop is CASSLAWGLRYEQYF. CDR3 nucleotide sequence: TGTGCCAGCAGCTTAGCGTGGGGACTCCGCTACGAGCAGTACTTC.